Presented here are 30 T cell receptor beta chains from one specimen sequenced in a study of T cell clonality in common variable immunodeficiency. Profiling relied on immunoSEQ multiplex PCR, and the TCRdb table lists in-frame clones only, not all of them. Altogether approximately 51,000 clones were found in the sample, and no singletons occur. Material: peripheral blood mononuclear cells. The receptors were gathered from a person between 18 and 75 years old in good health.

This clone came up many times. Sequencing ends 3 residues short of the CDR3 end; the germline J gene provides the rest. The rearrangement links TRBV12-3 or TRBV12-4 to TRBJ2-3; tentative D call: TRBD2 (6 bases). The CDR3 runs 15 residues. V lost 7 bases to trimming and J lost 2 bases, with 16 bases between them. The CDR3 sequence: CASTRGDPITDTQYF. Partial CDR3 DNA: TGTGCCAGCACTCGCGGGGACCCAATCACAGATACG.

This clone has more than one count but fewer than ten. The CDR3 spells CASSLGFGAMNEQFF. The covered CDR3 bases are TGTGCCAGCAGCTTAGGGTTTGGGGCTATGAATGAG. This chain connects TRBV11-2 to TRBJ2-1, with D possibly matching TRBD1 (5 bases). The CDR3 goes on 3 residues after the read ends, and that part is filled in from the germline J gene. The CDR3 extends over 15 amino acids. Trimming shortened V by 1 base and J by 7 bases, and 14 bases separated the two germline ends. In germline, CDR1 is SGHAT, CDR2 FQNNGV.

This clone was counted ten times or more. From the germline J gene comes the end of the CDR3, since the read stops 3 residues before it. The chain combines TRBV12-3 or TRBV12-4 with TRBJ1-3, with 8 bases lining up with TRBD1. This CDR3 spans 14 amino acids. Unmatched junction bases numbered 2, after V lost 3 bases and J lost 4 bases. CDR3: CASSFQGAGNTIYF. CDR3 bases read: TGTGCCAGCAGTTTTCAGGGGGCGGGAAACACC.

This clone appeared many times. The DNA ends 3 residues before the CDR3 does, and the rest of the CDR3 is filled in from the germline J gene. The chain recombines TRBV18 with TRBJ1-2, with 9 nucleotides matching TRBD1. Germline-derived CDR1 and CDR2 are KGHSH and LQKENI. J gave up 2 bases and V 3 bases, and 4 bases lay outside the gene matches. This CDR3 has 15 amino acids. The CDR3 bases that were read are TGTGCCAGCTCACCGGGACAGGGTCGGAACTATGGC. Translating gives CASSPGQGRNYG. The whole CDR3 reads CASSPGQGRNYGYTF.

This clone has a count of ten or more. The read gets to within 3 residues of the CDR3 end, and the germline J gene fills in the rest. This rearrangement joins TRBV4-1 to TRBJ2-7; TRBD2 matches 8 bases. The CDR3 has 16 amino acids. With V trimmed by 1 base and J by 2 bases, 7 bases remained unmatched. Germline values: CDR1 MGHRA, CDR2 YSYEKL. The CDR3 protein is CASSQGRLAGPYEQYF. CDR3 DNA (partial): TGCGCCAGCAGCCAAGGCAGGTTAGCGGGGCCCTACGAG.

This clone was recorded at least ten times. The read terminates 3 residues before the CDR3 end, so the remaining end is supplied by the germline J gene. The chain combines TRBV12-5 with TRBJ1-1; TRBD1 matches at 7 bases. V lost 1 base, J lost 6 bases, and 2 bases stayed unmatched. This CDR3 contains 13 residues. Germline V gene sequence: CDR1 LGHNT, CDR2 FRNRAP. The CDR3 reads CASGLDRGPEAFF. The sequenced CDR3 bases are TGTGCTAGTGGTTTGGACAGGGGCCCTGAA.

This clone appeared many times. The read ends 3 residues shy of where the CDR3 ends; the end is completed using the germline J gene. This chain connects TRBV7-8 to TRBJ1-6; 10 bases match TRBD1. From germline, CDR1 is SGHVS and CDR2 FQNEAQ. This CDR3 contains 16 residues. With V trimmed by 5 bases and J by 8 bases, 9 bases remained unmatched. CDR3 residues: CASSTRTGGFDSPLHF. The sequenced CDR3 bases are TGTGCCAGCAGCACCCGGACAGGGGGGTTTGATTCACCC.

This clone was observed at least ten times. The DNA ends 3 residues before the CDR3 does, and the rest of the CDR3 is filled in from the germline J gene. The V call is TRBV13, the J call TRBJ2-2; TRBD2 is a possible D gene (7 bases). Trimming cost V 8 bases and J 4 bases, with 20 bases left between them. CDR3 length: 16 amino acids. CDR1 PRHDT and CDR2 FYEKMQ come from the germline V gene (reference sequence). CDR3 sequence reads: CASCRGGGVLTGELFF. CDR3 bases read: TGTGCCAGCTGCCGGGGAGGGGGAGTTCTCACCGGGGAG.

This clone was detected only a few times. The CDR3 end lies 3 residues beyond the end of the read and is filled in from the germline J gene. This chain joins TRBV6-2 or TRBV6-3 and TRBJ2-2, with a weak D call TRBD2 (7 bases). The germline V gene encodes CDR1 MNHEY and CDR2 SVGEGT. The length of the CDR3 is 15 residues. Incomplete CDR3 DNA: TGTGCCAGCAGGTCTACAGGAGGGGGAGGGGAAAAG. Translated, it gives CASRSTGGGGEK. The whole CDR3 reads CASRSTGGGGEKLFF.

Many counts were recorded for this clone. The read gets to within 3 residues of the CDR3 end, and the germline J gene fills in the rest. V is TRBV4-1 and J is TRBJ2-3; D gene unclear. This CDR3 is built from 13 residues. Germline-derived CDR1 and CDR2 are MGHRA and YSYEKL. Deletions cut 3 bases from V and 4 bases from J, with 8 bases between. Partial CDR3 DNA: TGCGCCAGCAGCCAGGCACAGTCAGATACG. The encoded protein is CASSQAQSDT. The full CDR3 protein is CASSQAQSDTQYF.

This clone came up many times. The CDR3 end is not reached by the read, which stops 3 residues before it; the germline J gene fills it in. This rearrangement joins TRBV5-4 to TRBJ1-4; tentative D call: TRBD1 (5 bases). The germline V and J ends were trimmed by 1 base and 7 bases, with 11 bases remaining between them. The CDR3 has 14 amino acids. Germline V lookup: CDR1 SGHNT, CDR2 YYREEE (reference sequence). The CDR3 bases that were read are TGTGCCAGCAGCTTGAGCAATCAGGGTGAAAAA. It codes for CASSLSNQGEK. The full CDR3 protein reads CASSLSNQGEKLFF. Using reference TRBV5-4 and TRBJ1-4 for the parts outside the CDR3, the full variable domain is ETGVTQSPTHLIKTRGQQVTLRCSSQSGHNTVSWYQQALGQGPQFIFQYYREEENGRGNFPPRFSGLQFPNYSSELNVNALELDDSALYLCASSLSNQGEKLFFGSGTQLSVL.

This clone has just a few counts. The DNA ends 3 residues before the CDR3 does, and the rest of the CDR3 is filled in from the germline J gene. This chain uses TRBV30 with TRBJ2-2; possible D gene TRBD1, 5 bases. Per the germline V gene, CDR1 is GTSNPN and CDR2 is SVGIG (reference sequence). This CDR3 is 15 amino acids long. Here the CDR3 reads CAWSAPGSTNEKLFF. CDR3 bases read: TGTGCCTGGAGTGCCCCAGGGTCAACTAATGAAAAG.

At least ten counts were recorded for this clone. Sequencing ends 3 residues short of the CDR3 end; the germline J gene provides the rest. The genes are TRBV19 and TRBJ2-2; 10 bases are a match to TRBD1. Germline V gene lookup returns CDR1 LNHDA and CDR2 SQIVND (reference sequence). Trimming removed 7 bases from V and 6 bases from J; junction bases left unmatched: 11. The CDR3 totals 16 residues. The chain's CDR3 is CASTYLGQGLSGELFF. Partial CDR3 DNA: TGTGCCAGTACTTATTTGGGACAGGGGTTGTCCGGGGAG.

This clone was seen at least ten times. The read halts 3 residues ahead of the CDR3 end, with the missing end drawn from the germline J gene. The same CDR3 can be traced to other DNA sequences in this sample. The chain employs TRBV6-1 and TRBJ1-2, with D possibly TRBD1 on 5 matching bases. CDR3 length: 13 residues. V lost 1 base to trimming and J lost 7 bases, with 10 bases between them. Germline V lookup: CDR1 MNHNS, CDR2 SASEGT. The sequenced CDR3 bases are TGTGCCAGCAGTGAAGGCCGACAGAGTGGC. Translating gives CASSEGRQSG. The full CDR3 reads CASSEGRQSGYTF.

Ten or more counts support this clone. This CDR3 reads CAWSVGAGGEETQYF. The covered CDR3 bases are TGTGCCTGGAGTGTTGGGGCGGGGGGTGAAGAGACC. V is TRBV30 and J is TRBJ2-5; TRBD2 matches at 8 bases. The CDR3 extends 3 residues past the end of the read, so its final part is completed from the germline J gene. Germline-derived CDR1 and CDR2 are GTSNPN and SVGIG (reference sequence). V lost 0 bases, J lost 3 bases, and 6 bases stayed unmatched. The CDR3 has 15 residues.

This clone was recorded at least ten times. The covered CDR3 bases are TGCGCCAGCAGCAAAGACCCCGCCGGCGGTTCACCG. Translation: CASSKDPAGGSP. Given in full, the CDR3 is CASSKDPAGGSPLFF. This rearrangement joins TRBV5-1 to TRBJ2-2; D gene unclear. The CDR3 goes on 3 residues after the read ends, and that part is filled in from the germline J gene. The CDR3 sequence is 15 residues long. Per germline, CDR1 SGHRS and CDR2 YFSETQ. The full variable domain, with the rest looked up from reference TRBV5-1 and TRBJ2-2, is KAGVTQTPRYLIKTRGQQVTLSCSPISGHRSVSWYQQTPGQGLQFLFEYFSETQRNKGNFPGRFSGRQFSNSRSEMNVSTLELGDSALYLCASSKDPAGGSPLFFGEGSRLTVL.

This clone was counted ten times or more. The DNA ends 3 residues before the CDR3 does, and the rest of the CDR3 is filled in from the germline J gene. The chain carries TRBV2 and TRBJ2-3; 9 nucleotides agree with TRBD2. The CDR3 runs 16 residues. Germline values: CDR1 SNHLY, CDR2 FYNNEI. CDR3 protein: CASNPGGGGGQETQYF. The sequenced CDR3 bases are TGTGCCAGCAACCCCGGGGGCGGGGGGGGCCAAGAGACG.

The sample holds many counts of this clone. Read coverage stops 3 residues before the CDR3 terminus; the germline J gene supplies the remainder. The chain joins TRBV6-2 or TRBV6-3 to TRBJ1-5, with a weak D call TRBD1 (6 bases). V was pared by 0 bases and J by 6 bases, with 9 bases between. CDR1 and CDR2 from the germline V gene are MNHEY and SVGEGT. The CDR3 loop spans 14 amino acids. The CDR3 protein is CASSYSDSAQPQHF. The CDR3 DNA, read in part, is TGTGCCAGCAGTTACTCGGACAGCGCTCAGCCC.

In its sample, this clone was seen many times. The read terminates 3 residues ahead of where the CDR3 ends, so the germline J gene completes it. The genes are TRBV20-1 and TRBJ2-3; TRBD1 is a possible D gene (5 bases). CDR3 length: 15 amino acids. The germline CDR1 and CDR2 sequences are DFQATT and SNEGSKA (reference sequence). CDR3 DNA (partial): TGCAGTGCTAGAGATCAGCGCCCTTCACAGGAGACG. Translation gives CSARDQRPSQET. The CDR3, in full, reads CSARDQRPSQETQYF.

This clone was seen repeatedly, ten times or more. The read comes to an end 3 residues before the CDR3 does, leaving the germline J gene to fill in the end. This chain connects TRBV5-1 to TRBJ2-1; 10 bases agree with TRBD2. CDR1 is SGHRS and CDR2 is YFSETQ in the germline V gene. The CDR3 is 15 amino acids. V lost 4 bases and J lost 5; bases outside the gene matches: 6. The part of the CDR3 DNA that was read is TGCGCCAGCAGCGGTACCGGGACTAGCGACAATGAG. It translates to CASSGTGTSDNE. The full CDR3 sequence reads CASSGTGTSDNEQFF.

Ten or more counts support this clone. The read terminates 3 residues ahead of where the CDR3 ends, so the germline J gene completes it. The genes are TRBV4-1 and TRBJ2-5, with D perhaps assigned TRBD1 or TRBD2 (7 bases each). Germline V gene sequence: CDR1 MGHRA, CDR2 YSYEKL. V shed 0 bases and J shed 7 bases, with 18 bases lying between them. CDR3 size: 16 residues. CDR3 sequence reads: CASSQEGGRQGGTQYF. The CDR3 bases that were read are TGCGCCAGCAGCCAAGAGGGAGGGCGGCAGGGGGGGACC.

This clone was recorded at least ten times. The sequenced fragment ends 3 residues before the CDR3 boundary, so the rest is inferred from the germline J gene. The chain employs TRBV19 and TRBJ1-1, with D perhaps TRBD1 (6 bases). Germline loops: CDR1 LNHDA, CDR2 SQIVND (reference sequence). This CDR3 is 12 amino acids long. CDR3 residues: CASSPYRAGAFF. The CDR3 DNA, read in part, is TGTGCCAGTAGTCCCTACAGGGCAGGA.

This clone was counted many times. The read terminates 3 residues before the CDR3 end, so the remaining end is supplied by the germline J gene. The J gene is TRBJ2-3, the V gene TRBV12-3 or TRBV12-4; D possibly corresponds to TRBD2 (7 bases). This CDR3 spans 13 amino acids. The CDR3 bases that were read are TGTGCCAGCAGTTACCAGGGGAGGGAGTCG. It yields the protein CASSYQGRES. The whole CDR3 region reads CASSYQGRESQYF.

This clone has at least ten counts. Read coverage stops 3 residues before the CDR3 terminus; the germline J gene supplies the remainder. The chain links TRBV7-9 to TRBJ2-4, with a weak D call TRBD2 (6 bases). The V gene lost 5 bases and the J gene lost 3 bases, with 14 bases spanning the gap. Germline CDR1 and CDR2: SEHNR and FQNEAQ (reference sequence). The CDR3 covers 15 residues. The sequenced CDR3 bases are TGTGCCAGCAGCCATCGGGACTCTCACAAAAACATT. This sequence encodes CASSHRDSHKNI. The full CDR3 sequence reads CASSHRDSHKNIQYF.

This clone has more than one count but fewer than ten. From the germline J gene comes the end of the CDR3, since the read stops 3 residues before it. The J gene is TRBJ1-1, the V gene TRBV7-2; TRBD1 is a possible D gene (5 bases). Deletions cut 1 base from V and 4 bases from J, with 10 bases between. The CDR3 extends over 14 amino acids. Germline V gives CDR1 SGHTA, CDR2 FQGNSA. The sequenced CDR3 bases are TGTGCCAGCAGCTTAGTGTCGGGGGGCACTGAA. Amino acids: CASSLVSGGTE. The entire CDR3 protein is CASSLVSGGTEAFF.

In this sample, this clone turned up many times. With the read ending 3 residues before the CDR3 end, the germline J gene is used to fill in that end. The chain has TRBV7-6 and TRBJ2-3; D unresolved. The germline V and J ends were trimmed by 0 bases and 5 bases, with 12 bases remaining between them. The CDR3 runs 15 residues. Germline V gene lookup returns CDR1 SGHVS and CDR2 FNYEAQ. The part of the CDR3 DNA that was read is TGTGCCAGCAGCTTAGCGGCAGGTGGCATAGATACG. This gives the protein CASSLAAGGIDT. The entire CDR3 is CASSLAAGGIDTQYF. Full variable domain (outside the CDR3, taken from reference TRBV7-6 and TRBJ2-3): GAGVSQSPRYKVTKRGQDVALRCDPISGHVSLYWYRQALGQGPEFLTYFNYEAQQDKSGLPNDRFSAERPEGSISTLTIQRTEQRDSAMYRCASSLAAGGIDTQYFGPGTRLTVL.

There are many counts of this clone. The read terminates 3 residues before the CDR3 end, so the remaining end is supplied by the germline J gene. This rearrangement joins TRBV7-2 to TRBJ1-1; 9 bases align to TRBD1. CDR3 length: 15 residues. The ends lost 6 bases at V and 3 bases at J; junction bases unmatched: 8. CDR1 SGHTA and CDR2 FQGNSA come from the germline V gene. The CDR3 loop is CASRPDRGSDTEAFF. CDR3 DNA, as far as it was read: TGTGCCAGCAGGCCCGACAGGGGGAGTGACACTGAA.

CDR3 bases read: TGTGCCAGCAGCTTAGCGGGTGCTGGAAACACC. Amino acid sequence: CASSLAGAGNT. The complete CDR3 sequence is CASSLAGAGNTIYF. This rearrangement joins TRBV11-2 to TRBJ1-3; D is unclear. The CDR3 goes on 3 residues after the read ends, and that part is filled in from the germline J gene. The V gene's germline CDR1 is SGHAT and CDR2 FQNNGV. The CDR3 consists of 14 residues. V was trimmed by 1 base and J by 2 bases, leaving 6 bases between them.

This clone appeared many times. The DNA ends 3 residues before the CDR3 does, and the rest of the CDR3 is filled in from the germline J gene. The chain combines TRBV19 with TRBJ2-7; 9 nucleotides align to TRBD1. The CDR3 covers 14 residues. CDR1 is LNHDA, CDR2 SQIVND, per germline (reference sequence). Losses at the gene ends were 7 bases for V and 5 bases for J; bases not matched to a gene: 9. The CDR3 protein is CASTGRDRADEQYF. The part of the CDR3 DNA that was read is TGTGCCAGTACAGGGCGGGACAGGGCCGACGAG.

This clone was recorded a few times. The read stops 3 residues short of the end of the CDR3; the missing end is completed from the germline J gene. The gene calls are TRBV11-2 and TRBJ2-7; D is uncertain. Trimming shortened V by 3 bases and J by 6 bases, and 6 bases separated the two germline ends. The CDR3 has 11 residues. Per the germline V gene, CDR1 is SGHAT and CDR2 is FQNNGV. The CDR3 is CASSFTGEQYF. The DNA read from the CDR3 is TGTGCCAGCAGCTTCACCGGCGAG. Based on the CDR3 plus reference TRBV11-2 and TRBJ2-7, the full variable domain is EAGVAQSPRYKIIEKRQSVAFWCNPISGHATLYWYQQILGQGPKLLIQFQNNGVVDDSQLPKDRFSAERLKGVDSTLKIQPAKLEDSAVYLCASSFTGEQYFGPGTRLTVT.